The T cell receptor (beta chain) described here comes from a study of T cell repertoires in cytomegalovirus infection. On the study more broadly: Carrying CMV and the relevant HLA type showed in public TCR beta signatures. The study's findings and limits: Identification of carriers of CMV plus the relevant HLA was performed using cumulative public TCR beta family frequency. The response measured ex vivo was dominated by TCR beta clonotypes (HLA-C-restricted and CMV-specific).

This clonotype was picked up many times. Its antigen is still unknown. TCRdb re-derived calls from the reads in MiXCR, one entry per CDR3 protein. The table includes about 450,000 distinct CDR3 sequences, approximately 33% detected once. This CDR3 is 17 amino acids long. V lost 4 bases and J lost 4, with 22 bases in between. Germline CDR1 is SGHVS and CDR2 is FQNEAQ. Sequencing input: PBMCs. This receptor was taken from a human donor in good health (CMV status not recorded). Some clones in this sample may be carry-over from other donors' samples. The chain couples TRBV7-8 to TRBJ1-2; no definite D call. The CDR3 DNA reads as TGTGCCAGCAGCTCATTTGGTCCGGACGGAAGATCCTATGGCTACACCTTC. Translating it yields CASSSFGPDGRSYGYTF.